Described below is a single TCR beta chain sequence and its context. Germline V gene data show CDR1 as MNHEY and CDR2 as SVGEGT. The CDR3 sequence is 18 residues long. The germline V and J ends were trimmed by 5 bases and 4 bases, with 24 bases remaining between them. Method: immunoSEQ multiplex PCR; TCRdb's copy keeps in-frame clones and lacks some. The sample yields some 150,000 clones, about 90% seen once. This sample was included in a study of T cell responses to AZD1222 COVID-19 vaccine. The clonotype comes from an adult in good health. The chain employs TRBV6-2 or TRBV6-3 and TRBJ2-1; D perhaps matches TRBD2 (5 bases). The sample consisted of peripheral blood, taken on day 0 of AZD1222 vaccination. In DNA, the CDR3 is TGTGCCAGCAGTCGCCCCGAGGGCAGGTCCCTTAAATACAATGAGCAGTTCTTC. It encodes CASSRPEGRSLKYNEQFF.